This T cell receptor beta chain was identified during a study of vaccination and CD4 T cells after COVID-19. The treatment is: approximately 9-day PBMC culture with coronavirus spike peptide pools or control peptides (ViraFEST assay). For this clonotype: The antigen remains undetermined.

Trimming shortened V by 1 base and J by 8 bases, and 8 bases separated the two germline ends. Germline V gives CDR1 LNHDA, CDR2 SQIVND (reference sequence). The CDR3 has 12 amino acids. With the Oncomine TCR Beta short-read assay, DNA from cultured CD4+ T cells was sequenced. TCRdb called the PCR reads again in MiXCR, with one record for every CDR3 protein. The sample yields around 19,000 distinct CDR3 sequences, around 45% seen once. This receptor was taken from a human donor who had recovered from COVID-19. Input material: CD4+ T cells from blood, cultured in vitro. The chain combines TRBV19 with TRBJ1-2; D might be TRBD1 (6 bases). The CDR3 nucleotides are TGTGCCAGTAGTATAGGGACAGTGGGCTACACCTTC. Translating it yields CASSIGTVGYTF.